This T cell receptor beta chain was captured in a study of blood T cell repertoires in COVID-19. Profiling relied on immunoSEQ multiplex PCR, and the TCRdb table lists in-frame clones only, not all of them. The sample gives approximately 160,000 clones, about 81% of which show up once; about 7.2% is in the top ten. Either two negative PCRs, clearance, or symptom resolution qualified Cohort 3 donors as recovered. The CDR3 has 17 residues. Trimming removed 5 bases from V and 8 bases from J; junction bases left unmatched: 16. Germline-derived CDR1 and CDR2 are MGHRA and YSYEKL. The sequenced material came from PBMCs or T cells enriched from blood (not recorded which). The J gene is TRBJ1-2, the V gene TRBV4-1; 11 nucleotides line up with TRBD1. This clonotype originated in a man aged 45-65 years who had recovered from COVID-19. The CDR3: CASSKRTGGNQVEGYTF. DNA of the CDR3: TGCGCCAGCAGCAAACGGACAGGGGGCAACCAAGTCGAGGGCTACACCTTC.